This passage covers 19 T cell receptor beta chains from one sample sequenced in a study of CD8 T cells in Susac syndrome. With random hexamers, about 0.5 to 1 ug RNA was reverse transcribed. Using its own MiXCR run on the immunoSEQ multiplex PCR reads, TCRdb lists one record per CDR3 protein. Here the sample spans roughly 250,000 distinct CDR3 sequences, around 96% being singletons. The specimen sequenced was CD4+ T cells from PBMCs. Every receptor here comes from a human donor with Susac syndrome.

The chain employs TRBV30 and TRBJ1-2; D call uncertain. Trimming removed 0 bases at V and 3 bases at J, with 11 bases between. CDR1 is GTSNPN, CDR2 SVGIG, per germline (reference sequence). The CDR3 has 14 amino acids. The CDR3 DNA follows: TGTGCCTGGAGTGTACGATTGGCAGACTATGGCTACACCTTC. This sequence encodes CAWSVRLADYGYTF.

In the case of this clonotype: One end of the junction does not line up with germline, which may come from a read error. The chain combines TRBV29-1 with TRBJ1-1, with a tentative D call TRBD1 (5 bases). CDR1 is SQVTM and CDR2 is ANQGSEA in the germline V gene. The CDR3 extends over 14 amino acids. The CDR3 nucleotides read TGCGGCACGAAGAGCGGGGCCTTGAACTCTGAAGCTTTCTTT. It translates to CGTKSGALNSEAFF.

CDR3 DNA: TGTGCCAGCAGGCGGGGGGCGCCTTCCTACGAGCAGTACTTC. Encoded protein: CASRRGAPSYEQYF. The chain joins TRBV28 to TRBJ2-7; TRBD2 matches at 8 bases. Germline loops: CDR1 MDHEN, CDR2 SYDVKM. V trimming: 6 bases; J trimming: 1 base; junction bases outside the gene matches: 5. This CDR3 comprises 14 residues.

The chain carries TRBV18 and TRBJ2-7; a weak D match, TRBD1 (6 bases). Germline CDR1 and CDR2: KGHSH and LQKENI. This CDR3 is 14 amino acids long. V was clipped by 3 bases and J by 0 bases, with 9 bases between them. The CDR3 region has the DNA TGTGCCAGCTCACCCCGGGACACCTCCTACGAGCAGTACTTC. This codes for CASSPRDTSYEQYF.

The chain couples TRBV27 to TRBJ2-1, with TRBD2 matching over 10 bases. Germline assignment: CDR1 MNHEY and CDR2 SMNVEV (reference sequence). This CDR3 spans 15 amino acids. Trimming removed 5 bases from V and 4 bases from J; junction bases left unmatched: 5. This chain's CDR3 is CASSQLAGKYNEQFF. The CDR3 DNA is TGTGCCAGCAGTCAACTAGCGGGGAAATACAATGAGCAGTTCTTC.

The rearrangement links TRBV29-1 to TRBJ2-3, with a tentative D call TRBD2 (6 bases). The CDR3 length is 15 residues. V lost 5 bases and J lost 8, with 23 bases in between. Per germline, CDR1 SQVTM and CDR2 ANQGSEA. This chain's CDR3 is CSVLPTGKRRGTQYF. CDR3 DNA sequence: TGCAGCGTTCTACCGACCGGTAAAAGGAGGGGTACGCAGTATTTT.

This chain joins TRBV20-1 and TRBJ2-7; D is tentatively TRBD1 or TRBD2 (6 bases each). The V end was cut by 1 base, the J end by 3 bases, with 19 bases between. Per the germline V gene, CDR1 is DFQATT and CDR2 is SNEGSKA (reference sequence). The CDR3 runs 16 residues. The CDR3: CSARGERGVVGYEQYF. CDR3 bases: TGCAGTGCTAGAGGGGAGAGGGGGGTAGTAGGCTACGAGCAGTACTTC.

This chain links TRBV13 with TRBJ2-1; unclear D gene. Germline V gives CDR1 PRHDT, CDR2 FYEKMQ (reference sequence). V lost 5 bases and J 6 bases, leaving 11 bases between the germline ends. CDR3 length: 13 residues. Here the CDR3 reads CASSPPRTNEQFF. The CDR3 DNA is TGTGCCAGCAGCCCCCCGCGAACCAATGAGCAGTTCTTC.

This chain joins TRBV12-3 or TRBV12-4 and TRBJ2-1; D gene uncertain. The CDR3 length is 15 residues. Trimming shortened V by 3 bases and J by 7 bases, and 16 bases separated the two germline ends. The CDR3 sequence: CASSFRATIVNEQFF. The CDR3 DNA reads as TGTGCCAGCAGTTTCCGGGCAACCATAGTGAATGAGCAGTTCTTC.

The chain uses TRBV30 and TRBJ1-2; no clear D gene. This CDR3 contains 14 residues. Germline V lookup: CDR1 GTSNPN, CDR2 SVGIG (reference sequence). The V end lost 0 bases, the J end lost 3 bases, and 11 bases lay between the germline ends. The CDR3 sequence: CAWSVRRSDYGYTF. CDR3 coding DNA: TGTGCCTGGAGTGTACGCAGGTCCGACTATGGCTACACCTTC. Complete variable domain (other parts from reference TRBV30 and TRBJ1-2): SQTIHQWPATLVQPVGSPLSLECTVEGTSNPNLYWYRQAAGRGLQLLFYSVGIGQISSEVPQNLSASRPQDRQFILSSKKLLLSDSGFYLCAWSVRRSDYGYTFGSGTRLTVV.

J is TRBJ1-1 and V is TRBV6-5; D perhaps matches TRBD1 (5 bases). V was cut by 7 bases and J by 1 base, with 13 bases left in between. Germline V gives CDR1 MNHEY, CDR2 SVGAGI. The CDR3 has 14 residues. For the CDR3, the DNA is TGTGCCAGCAACCAGGGCCGGAGGAACACTGAAGCTTTCTTT. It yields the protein CASNQGRRNTEAFF.

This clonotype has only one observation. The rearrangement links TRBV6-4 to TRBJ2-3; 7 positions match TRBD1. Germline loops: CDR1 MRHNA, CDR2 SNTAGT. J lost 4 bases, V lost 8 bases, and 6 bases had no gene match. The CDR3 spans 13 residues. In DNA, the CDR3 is TGTGCCAGCTCCGACAGGGTCGCAGATACGCAGTATTTT. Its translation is CASSDRVADTQYF.

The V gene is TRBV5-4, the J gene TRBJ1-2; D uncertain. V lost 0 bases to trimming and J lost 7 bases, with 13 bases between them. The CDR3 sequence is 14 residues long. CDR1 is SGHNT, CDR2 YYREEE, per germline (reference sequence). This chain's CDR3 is CASSLAGEGGGYTF. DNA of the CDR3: TGTGCCAGCAGCTTGGCCGGCGAGGGAGGTGGCTACACCTTC.

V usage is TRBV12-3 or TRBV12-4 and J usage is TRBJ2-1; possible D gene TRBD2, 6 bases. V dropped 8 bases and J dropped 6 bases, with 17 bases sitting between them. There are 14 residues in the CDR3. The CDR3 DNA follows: TGTGCCAGCCGAGGCGCGGGGAGCTTCAATGAGCAGTTCTTC. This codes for CASRGAGSFNEQFF.

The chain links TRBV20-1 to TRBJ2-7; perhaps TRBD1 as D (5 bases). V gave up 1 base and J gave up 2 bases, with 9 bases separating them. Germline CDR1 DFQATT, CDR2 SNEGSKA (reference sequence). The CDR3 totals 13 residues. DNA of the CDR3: TGCAGTGCTAGAGTCGCAGGGACCTACGAGCAGTACTTC. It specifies CSARVAGTYEQYF.

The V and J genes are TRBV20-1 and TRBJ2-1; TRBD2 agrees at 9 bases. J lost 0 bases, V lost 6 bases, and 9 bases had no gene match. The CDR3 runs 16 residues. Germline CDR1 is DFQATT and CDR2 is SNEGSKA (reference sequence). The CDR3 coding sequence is TGCAGTGCCCCAAATAGCGGGAGATCCTCCTACAATGAGCAGTTCTTC. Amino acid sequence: CSAPNSGRSSYNEQFF.

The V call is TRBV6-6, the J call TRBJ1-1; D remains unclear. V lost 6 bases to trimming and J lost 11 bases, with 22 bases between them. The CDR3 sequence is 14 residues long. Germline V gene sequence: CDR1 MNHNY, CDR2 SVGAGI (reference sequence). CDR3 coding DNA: TGTGCCAGCAGCTCGGCACATGGGTCGGGATGGGCTTTCTTT. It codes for CASSSAHGSGWAFF.

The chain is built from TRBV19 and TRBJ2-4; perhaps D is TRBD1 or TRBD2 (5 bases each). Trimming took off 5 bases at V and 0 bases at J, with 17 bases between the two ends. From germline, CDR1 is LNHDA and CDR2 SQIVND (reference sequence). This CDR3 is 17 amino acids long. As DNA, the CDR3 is TGTGCCAGTAGTTACGGAGAACCGAGGGGAGCCAAAAACATTCAGTACTTC. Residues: CASSYGEPRGAKNIQYF.

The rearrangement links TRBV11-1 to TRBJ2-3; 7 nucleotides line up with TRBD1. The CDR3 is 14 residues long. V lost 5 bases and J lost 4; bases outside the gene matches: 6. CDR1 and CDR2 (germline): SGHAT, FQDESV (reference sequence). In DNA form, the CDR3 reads TGTGCCAGCAGCCCGGACAGGAGATCAGATACGCAGTATTTT. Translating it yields CASSPDRRSDTQYF.